The 29 T cell receptor beta chains below come from one sample, sequenced in a study of blood T cells in healthy people across ages. Through a sample-barcoded 5' primer and a J-beta primer mix, a second PCR was run for roughly 6 to 11 cycles. TCRdb ran MiXCR on the 5' RACE reads and lists one entry per CDR3 protein. In the table there are hundreds of thousands of distinct CDR3 sequences, less than 40% of which are singletons. The specimen was blood. These receptor sequences come from a woman older than 75 in good health.

V is TRBV28 and J is TRBJ1-5, with 7 bases aligning to TRBD1. The V gene's germline CDR1 is MDHEN and CDR2 SYDVKM. The CDR3 runs 15 residues. With V trimmed by 7 bases and J by 4 bases, 10 bases remained unmatched. CDR3 residues: CASKSGTAVNQPQHF. Written as DNA, the CDR3 is TGTGCCAGCAAATCGGGGACAGCCGTTAATCAGCCCCAGCATTTT. Supplemented by reference TRBV28 and TRBJ1-5, the full variable domain reads DVKVTQSSRYLVKRTGEKVFLECVQDMDHENMFWYRQDPGLGLRLIYFSYDVKMKEKGDIPEGYSVSREKKERFSLILESASTNQTSMYLCASKSGTAVNQPQHFGDGTRLSIL.

Only a few counts were recorded for this clonotype. V and J are TRBV4-2 and TRBJ1-4; D remains unclear. Trimming removed 0 bases at V and 4 bases at J, with 9 bases between. Germline V CDR1 and CDR2: LGHNA, YNFKEQ. The CDR3 runs 15 residues. CDR3 in DNA: TGTGCCAGCAGCCAAGATCGGAAGATTAATGAAAAACTGTTTTTT. It specifies CASSQDRKINEKLFF.

With respect to this clonotype: This could be a read error, since a much larger clone is one nucleotide away. The rearrangement uses TRBV7-3 and TRBJ2-5; 7 positions match TRBD2. CDR3 length: 15 amino acids. Germline V gives CDR1 SGHTA, CDR2 FQGTGA. The CDR3 protein is CASSLGGGVQETQCF. As DNA, the CDR3 is TGTGCCAGCAGCTTAGGCGGGGGAGTCCAAGAGACCCAGTGCTTC.

The chain is built from TRBV6-6 and TRBJ2-2, with no clear D. The CDR3 is 12 amino acids. Germline CDR1 reads MNHNY; CDR2 reads SVGAGI (reference sequence). The ends were cut back, 2 bases at V and 4 bases at J, with 2 bases in the middle. For the CDR3, the DNA is TGTGCCAGCAGTTACGGCACCGGGGAGCTGTTTTTT. Amino acid sequence: CASSYGTGELFF.

The rearrangement joins TRBV12-3 or TRBV12-4 to TRBJ2-3, with D unclear. The CDR3 has 15 amino acids. V lost 5 bases and J lost 3, with 15 bases in between. Written as DNA, the CDR3 is TGTGCCAGCAGTACCTATAGAGTTAGTACAGATACGCAGTATTTT. Amino acid sequence: CASSTYRVSTDTQYF.

V usage is TRBV27 and J usage is TRBJ2-2; possibly TRBD2 for D (5 bases). CDR1 and CDR2 (germline): MNHEY, SMNVEV (reference sequence). V was pared by 0 bases and J by 8 bases, with 7 bases between. The CDR3 length is 13 residues. The CDR3 sequence: CASSLSRVGELFF. CDR3 DNA sequence: TGTGCCAGCAGTTTATCGCGGGTGGGGGAGCTGTTTTTT.

This clonotype came up many times. The chain has TRBV5-5 and TRBJ2-3; no clear D gene. Per germline, CDR1 SGHKS and CDR2 YYEKEE (reference sequence). This CDR3 spans 13 amino acids. The germline V and J ends were trimmed by 2 bases and 6 bases, with 10 bases remaining between them. The CDR3 sequence is CASSLGSPDTQYF. The CDR3, as DNA: TGTGCCAGCAGCTTAGGATCCCCGGATACGCAGTATTTT.

This clonotype was detected ten times or more. This chain joins TRBV5-1 and TRBJ2-7; D possibly corresponds to TRBD1 (6 bases). CDR1 is SGHRS, CDR2 YFSETQ, per germline. Trimming pared 3 bases from V and 6 bases from J, leaving 13 bases between. There are 13 residues in the CDR3. The chain's CDR3 is CASSSETGLEQYF. The CDR3 DNA follows: TGCGCCAGCAGCTCGGAGACAGGACTCGAGCAGTACTTC.

This clonotype was counted many times. The CDR3 spells CSARDRTSRNEQFF. The CDR3 region has the DNA TGCAGTGCTAGAGACCGGACTAGCCGAAATGAGCAGTTCTTC. The chain links TRBV20-1 to TRBJ2-1; 8 nucleotides agree with TRBD2. CDR1 and CDR2 (germline): DFQATT, SNEGSKA (reference sequence). The CDR3 sequence is 14 residues long. The V gene end was trimmed by 0 bases and the J gene end by 7 bases; junction bases not matched to a gene: 5.

As regards this clonotype: One junction end does not reproduce the germline sequence, and a read error may be involved. This chain links TRBV7-2 with TRBJ2-5; 12 bases align to TRBD2. CDR3 length: 16 residues. The germline V gene has CDR1 SGHTA and CDR2 FQGNSA. The CDR3: CASSFRRGLAGETQYF. CDR3 coding DNA: TGCGCCAGCAGCTTCCGGCGGGGACTAGCGGGAGAGACCCAGTACTTC.

This clonotype was detected ten times or more. The V call is TRBV7-2, the J call TRBJ1-4; 7 bases agree with TRBD1. This CDR3 spans 16 amino acids. V dropped 5 bases and J dropped 5; count of bases not matched to a gene: 11. Looked up from germline, CDR1 is SGHTA and CDR2 is FQGNSA. CDR3 protein: CASSPQMQGGNEKLFF. The DNA for the CDR3 is TGTGCCAGCAGCCCTCAAATGCAGGGGGGAAATGAAAAACTGTTTTTT.

This clonotype appeared many times. The chain uses TRBV27 and TRBJ2-3; 8 positions agree with TRBD2. The CDR3 has 17 residues. Trimming removed 5 bases from V and 6 bases from J; junction bases left unmatched: 16. In germline, CDR1 is MNHEY, CDR2 SMNVEV (reference sequence). The DNA of the CDR3 is TGTGCCAGCAGTAAGAGGTTAGGACTAGCCGCGAAGGATACGCAGTATTTT. Translated: CASSKRLGLAAKDTQYF.

This clonotype was seen ten or more times. This chain joins TRBV29-1 and TRBJ2-2; 10 nucleotides match TRBD1. CDR3 length: 16 residues. With 0 bases clipped from V and 0 bases from J, the junction kept 1 base outside the gene matches. CDR1 and CDR2 from the germline V gene are SQVTM and ANQGSEA. Here the CDR3 DNA reads TGCAGCGTTGAAGAGGGACAGGGGACGAACACCGGGGAGCTGTTTTTT. Translating gives CSVEEGQGTNTGELFF.

This clonotype was detected ten times or more. V usage is TRBV20-1 and J usage is TRBJ2-3, with D unclear. There are 15 residues in the CDR3. Trimming removed 6 bases from V and 0 bases from J, with 16 bases in between. Per the germline V gene, CDR1 is DFQATT and CDR2 is SNEGSKA (reference sequence). The CDR3 DNA sequence: TGCAGTGCATCGACCGCGGCCTCTAGCACAGATACGCAGTATTTT. Its protein product is CSASTAASSTDTQYF.

As for this clonotype: A much larger clone lies one base from this, so it may be a read error. The chain combines TRBV2 with TRBJ1-2, with D perhaps TRBD1 (6 bases). V was trimmed by 11 bases and J by 9 bases, leaving 13 bases between them. Germline V gene lookup returns CDR1 SNHLY and CDR2 FYNNEI. This CDR3 region has 10 residues. CDR3 residues: CARQAASYTF. The CDR3 nucleotides read TGTGCCCGACAGGCGGCTAGCTACACCTTC.

The chain is built from TRBV6-5 and TRBJ1-6; TRBD1 matches at 7 bases. This CDR3 spans 15 amino acids. Germline CDR1 reads MNHEY; CDR2 reads SVGAGI. V lost 2 bases to trimming and J lost 6 bases; unmatched junction nucleotides: 4. As DNA, the CDR3 is TGTGCCAGCAGTTACGGGCAGGGGGTTAATTCACCCCTCCACTTT. Amino acids: CASSYGQGVNSPLHF.

As concerns this clonotype: An end of the junction differs from the germline gene, which may be a read error. This chain connects TRBV5-1 to TRBJ2-3, with D possibly called TRBD1 or TRBD2 (6 bases each). The CDR3 runs 16 residues. CDR1 is SGHRS and CDR2 is YFSETQ in the germline V gene. DNA for the CDR3: TGCGCCAGCAGCTACGCGGGCCGGGGGCCTACAGATACGCGGTATTTT. Its protein is CASSYAGRGPTDTRYF.

This clonotype was seen at least ten times. The chain couples TRBV20-1 to TRBJ2-3; the D call may be TRBD1 or TRBD2 (6 bases each). Germline CDR1 DFQATT, CDR2 SNEGSKA (reference sequence). There are 13 residues in the CDR3. V lost 5 bases, J lost 6 bases, and 15 bases lay in between. CDR3 region: CSAPTGAPDTQYF. CDR3 DNA: TGCAGTGCTCCGACGGGGGCCCCGGATACGCAGTATTTT.

This clonotype was observed many times. This chain uses TRBV6-5 with TRBJ2-5; D unclear. Germline V gives CDR1 MNHEY, CDR2 SVGAGI. The V and J ends lost 0 bases and 5 bases respectively, with 16 bases between them. The CDR3 has 16 residues. CDR3: CASSYSWAPTTETQYF. CDR3 nucleotide sequence: TGTGCCAGCAGTTACTCGTGGGCACCAACCACGGAGACCCAGTACTTC.

This clonotype was seen at least ten times. The V gene is TRBV7-2, the J gene TRBJ1-2; weak D call: TRBD1 (5 bases). Germline V gene sequence: CDR1 SGHTA, CDR2 FQGNSA. The V end lost 0 bases, the J end lost 6 bases, and 17 bases lay between the germline ends. CDR3 length equals 16 residues. The CDR3 nucleotides are TGTGCCAGCAGCTTAGCGCAAGGACACTTGAAAAATGGCTACACCTTC. Encoded protein: CASSLAQGHLKNGYTF.

This clonotype was found many times. V is TRBV7-2 and J is TRBJ1-2; 8 nucleotides line up with TRBD1. The CDR3 has 15 residues. The ends lost 3 bases at V and 6 bases at J; junction bases unmatched: 9. Per germline, CDR1 SGHTA and CDR2 FQGNSA. The CDR3 loop is CASSFRMGQENGYTF. In nucleotides, the CDR3 is TGTGCCAGCAGCTTTAGGATGGGACAGGAAAATGGCTACACCTTC.

The chain carries TRBV19 and TRBJ1-2; D may be TRBD1 (6 bases). In germline, CDR1 is LNHDA, CDR2 SQIVND (reference sequence). This CDR3 spans 16 amino acids. Trimming left V 6 bases short and J 2 bases short, with 19 bases between. CDR3 DNA sequence: TGTGCCAGTAGCCCCGGGACATTCGAGATAAACTATGGCTACACCTTC. Protein product: CASSPGTFEINYGYTF.

With respect to this clonotype: This may come from a read error, since a much larger clone is one base off. This chain joins TRBV18 and TRBJ2-1; TRBD1 matches at 10 bases. The CDR3 runs 15 residues. V lost 1 base to trimming and J lost 8 bases; unmatched junction nucleotides: 5. Germline CDR1 and CDR2: KGHSH and LQKENI. CDR3 protein: CASSPQRTGGDEQFF. In nucleotides, the CDR3 is TGTGCCAGCTCACCACAAAGGACAGGGGGAGATGAGCAGTTCTTC.

The chain employs TRBV11-2 and TRBJ2-7, with 10 bases fitting TRBD2. The last part of the DNA fits TRBJ2-5 better; the J call may be wrong. The CDR3 is made up of 14 amino acids. Germline V gives CDR1 SGHAT, CDR2 FQNNGV. The CDR3 DNA reads TGTGCCAGCACCTCAAGGACTAGCGGAGAGACCCAGTACTTC. Translation: CASTSRTSGETQYF.

This clonotype was seen at least ten times. The chain carries TRBV12-3 or TRBV12-4 and TRBJ2-7; 10 positions agree with TRBD1. Losses at the gene ends were 6 bases for V and 0 bases for J; bases not matched to a gene: 8. The CDR3 length is 16 residues. CDR3 bases: TGTGCCAGCAGACCAGGACAGGGGGGAAACTCCTACGAGCAGTACTTC. It encodes CASRPGQGGNSYEQYF.

This clonotype has only a few counts. This rearrangement joins TRBV5-1 to TRBJ1-1, with D possibly matching TRBD1 (5 bases). There are 15 residues in the CDR3. From germline, CDR1 is SGHRS and CDR2 YFSETQ. V gave up 0 bases and J gave up 4 bases, with 13 bases separating them. CDR3 DNA: TGCGCCAGCAGCTTGGCCGTCTCCGGGGCCACTGAAGCTTTCTTT. Amino acids: CASSLAVSGATEAFF.

Ten or more counts support this clonotype. V usage is TRBV29-1 and J usage is TRBJ2-7; D is perhaps TRBD1 (7 bases). The CDR3 loop spans 12 amino acids. The germline CDR1 and CDR2 sequences are SQVTM and ANQGSEA. V gave up 4 bases and J gave up 7 bases, with 14 bases separating them. In nucleotides, the CDR3 is TGCAGCGTTGTGGACAGGAGGGGAGAGCAGTACTTC. Translation: CSVVDRRGEQYF.

This clonotype was counted ten times or more. The rearrangement joins TRBV5-1 to TRBJ2-4; no firm D call. The CDR3 runs 15 residues. CDR1 is SGHRS and CDR2 is YFSETQ in the germline V gene. V shed 5 bases and J shed 6 bases, with 18 bases lying between them. CDR3 residues: CASSVPQVLGNIQYF. The CDR3 DNA reads TGCGCCAGCAGTGTGCCCCAGGTCCTCGGAAACATTCAGTACTTC.

This clonotype was observed at least ten times. V is TRBV5-5 and J is TRBJ2-5, with 7 bases fitting TRBD2. CDR3 size: 14 residues. Trimming cost V 3 bases and J 4 bases; bases outside gene matches: 6. CDR1 and CDR2 from the germline V gene are SGHKS and YYEKEE (reference sequence). CDR3 region: CASSSGTTPETQYF. The CDR3 coding sequence is TGTGCCAGCAGCTCCGGGACTACTCCAGAGACCCAGTACTTC. Complete variable domain (other parts from reference TRBV5-5 and TRBJ2-5): DAGVTQSPTHLIKTRGQQVTLRCSPISGHKSVSWYQQVLGQGPQFIFQYYEKEERGRGNFPDRFSARQFPNYSSELNVNALLLGDSALYLCASSSGTTPETQYFGPGTRLLVL.